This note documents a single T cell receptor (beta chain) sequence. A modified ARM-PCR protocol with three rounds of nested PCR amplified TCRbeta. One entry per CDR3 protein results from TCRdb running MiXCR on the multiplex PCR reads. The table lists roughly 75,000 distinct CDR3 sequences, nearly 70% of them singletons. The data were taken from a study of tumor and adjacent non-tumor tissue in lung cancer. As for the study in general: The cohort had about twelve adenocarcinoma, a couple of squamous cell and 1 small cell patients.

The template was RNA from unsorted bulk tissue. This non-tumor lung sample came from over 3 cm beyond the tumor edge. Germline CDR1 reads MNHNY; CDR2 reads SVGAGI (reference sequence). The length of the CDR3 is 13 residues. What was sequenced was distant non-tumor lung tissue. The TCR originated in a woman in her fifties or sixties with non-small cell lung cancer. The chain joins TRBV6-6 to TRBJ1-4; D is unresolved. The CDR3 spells CVRSGTTNEKLFF. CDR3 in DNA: TGTGTCAGATCGGGCACAACTAATGAAAAACTGTTTTTT.